This entry is about one T cell receptor beta chain. TCRdb's table, derived via immunoSEQ multiplex PCR, lists solely in-frame clones and lacks some. The profile shows 200,000 to 250,000 clones, approximately 83% of them singletons. These data come from a study of blood T cell repertoires in COVID-19. About the research overall: T cells, B-cell-depleted T cells, or PBMCs supplied cDNA or gDNA.

Adults between about 18 and 89 years of age took part from 20 to 25 US areas. Looked up from germline, CDR1 is SGHRS and CDR2 is YFSETQ. CDR3 length: 18 residues. V was pared by 0 bases and J by 0 bases, with 7 bases of the junction left unmatched. The sample comprised PBMCs or T cells enriched from blood (not recorded which). This TCR came from a woman aged 55-75 years who had recovered from COVID-19. This chain joins TRBV5-1 and TRBJ2-3; 10 nucleotides line up with TRBD2. The CDR3 reads CASSLAQLAGTSTDTQYF. The CDR3 DNA sequence: TGCGCCAGCAGCTTGGCCCAACTAGCGGGGACTAGCACAGATACGCAGTATTTT.